The subject of this entry is one T cell receptor (beta chain). Its antigen is not known. In the PCR, 60 Vbeta and 13 Jbeta primers were used. TCRdb's copy holds only in-frame clones and misses some; the assay was immunoSEQ multiplex PCR. Of about 70,000 clones listed, about nine tenths are singletons. The sample belongs to a study of cytomegalovirus exposure and HLA in healthy donors. Study results and limitations: A later analysis found most CMV-associated TCR beta chains apparently HLA-restricted. Sequencing depth roughly uniform across donors was assumed in presence/absence analyses. TRBV6-2, TRBV6-3 and some other V segments were unresolvable in 87-base-pair reads. With DRB1 most and HLA-C fewest, TCR association rates differed between HLA loci in a later analysis.

V shed 3 bases and J shed 2 bases, with 10 bases lying between them. The CDR3 has 14 amino acids. Germline CDR1 LNHDA, CDR2 SQIVND (reference sequence). The origin of this receptor is a woman between 25 and 40 years old in good health and CMV-seronegative. The chain employs TRBV19 and TRBJ1-2, with a weak D call TRBD1 (6 bases). The sample consisted of PBMCs. The CDR3 loop reads CASSMPGENYGYTF. CDR3 nucleotides: TGTGCCAGTAGTATGCCAGGGGAGAACTATGGCTACACCTTC.